This entry concerns a single TCR beta chain. The TCR libraries each used total RNA (roughly 4,000 ng per library). Each CDR3 protein gets one entry in TCRdb, which reprocessed the 5' RACE reads and gives no DNA. This table holds approximately 400,000 distinct CDR3 sequences. The data stem from a study of monozygotic twins with inflammatory bowel disease. The germline gives CDR1 SGHTA, CDR2 FQGNSA. The CDR3 is 13 residues long. The gene calls are TRBV7-2 and TRBJ2-7. Sequencing used blood. This TCR came from a human donor with ulcerative colitis or Crohn's disease, or a healthy co-twin of an affected twin (not recorded which). The CDR3 region is CASSLYSSYEQYF.